This TCR beta chain was captured in a study of blood T cell repertoires in COVID-19. The authors' processing: Scientists estimated how many nucleated cells there were by amplifying reference gene primers. TCRdb keeps only in-frame clones here, not all; method: immunoSEQ multiplex PCR. Clone size and the V and J calls come from that table; the DNA yielded D and trimming. This table holds about 81,000 clones, 90% to 95% found once. The length of the CDR3 is 15 residues. V gave up 5 bases and J gave up 9 bases; unmatched junction bases: 9. Germline V gene sequence: CDR1 LNHDA, CDR2 SQIVND (reference sequence).

The TCR was taken from a woman in her fifties or sixties in a cohort sampled during active COVID-19. The chain recombines TRBV19 with TRBJ2-1; 11 nucleotides align to TRBD2. The source material was peripheral blood. The CDR3 nucleotides are TGTGCCAGTAGTCGCCTAGCGGGAGGTGTTGGTGAGCAGTTCTTC. As protein: CASSRLAGGVGEQFF.